The text below deals with one T cell receptor beta chain. The target antigen is unknown. At one boundary the junction diverges from the germline segment, which might be a read error. These data belong to a study of cytomegalovirus exposure and HLA in healthy donors. Regarding the study as a whole: Some TCR beta chains (roughly 150 of them) were listed as cytomegalovirus-associated. According to a subsequent analysis, TCR clusters from the first cohort were inclined to appear together in the 100 to 150 validation repertoires.

Separation from the roughly 700-subject first cohort characterized the roughly 120-subject validation cohort, to which the donors belonged. Germline loops: CDR1 SSHAT, CDR2 FNYEAQ (reference sequence). The CDR3 runs 14 residues. The method was immunoSEQ multiplex PCR; TCRdb's version includes in-frame clones alone and lacks a portion of them. The table has about 110,000 clones, roughly nine tenths seen once. This chain uses TRBV7-7 with TRBJ2-2; 7 bases align to TRBD1. The clonotype comes from a woman aged 18-29 years in good health and CMV-seronegative. Sequencing was carried out using PBMCs. The CDR3, as DNA: TGTGCTAGCAGGGGGACAGTGAACACCGGGGAGCTGTTTTTT. Translated, it gives CASRGTVNTGELFF.